The 5 T cell receptor beta chains listed next were all sequenced from one sample in a study of cytomegalovirus exposure and HLA in healthy donors. With 60 Vbeta and 13 Jbeta primers, the PCR was carried out. Using immunoSEQ multiplex PCR, the repertoire was profiled, and TCRdb retains in-frame clones only, with some absent. This repertoire includes tens of thousands of clones. The sequenced sample consisted of PBMCs. The origin of the receptors is a woman in her 30s in good health and CMV-seronegative.

This sequence joins TRBV13 and TRBJ2-4; D may be TRBD2 (5 bases). Germline CDR1 reads PRHDT; CDR2 reads FYEKMQ (reference sequence). The V and J ends lost 4 bases and 0 bases respectively, with 10 bases between them. This CDR3 contains 15 residues. The CDR3 reads CASSSTGLAKNIQYF. Here the CDR3 DNA reads TGTGCCAGCAGCTCCACCGGACTAGCCAAAAACATTCAGTACTTC.

V and J are TRBV14 and TRBJ1-1; 11 nucleotides align to TRBD1. V trimming: 1 base; J trimming: 4 bases; junction bases outside the gene matches: 11. Germline CDR1 SGHDN, CDR2 FVKESK. There are 18 residues in the CDR3. This CDR3 is CASSQVRDRGRLGTEAFF. CDR3 nucleotides: TGTGCCAGCAGCCAAGTACGGGACAGGGGGAGGTTGGGCACTGAAGCTTTCTTT.

The chain is built from TRBV11-2 and TRBJ2-2; 10 bases agree with TRBD1. This CDR3 has 16 residues. CDR1 and CDR2 from the germline V gene are SGHAT and FQNNGV. V lost 5 bases to trimming and J lost 7 bases; unmatched junction nucleotides: 10. Written as DNA, the CDR3 is TGTGCCAGCAGCACCTGGGACAGGGGAATGGACGGGGAGCTGTTTTTT. This translates into CASSTWDRGMDGELFF.

Here the CDR3 DNA reads TGTGCCAGCAGCCCCACAGGGACCGGGGAGCTGTTTTTT. Protein: CASSPTGTGELFF. The genes are TRBV5-4 and TRBJ2-2; D perhaps matches TRBD1 (6 bases). The V end lost 4 bases, the J end lost 5 bases, and 9 bases lay between the germline ends. CDR1 SGHNT and CDR2 YYREEE come from the germline V gene (reference sequence). The CDR3 length is 13 residues.

The chain has TRBV29-1 and TRBJ1-1, with TRBD1 matching 8 bases. The ends lost 7 bases at V and 10 bases at J; junction bases unmatched: 11. The CDR3 length is 12 residues. The germline CDR1 and CDR2 sequences are SQVTM and ANQGSEA. CDR3 loop: CSGTVGQEVAFF. CDR3 nucleotides: TGCAGCGGGACCGTGGGACAGGAGGTAGCTTTCTTT.